This is a list of T cell receptor beta chains from one sample in a study of T-cell reconstitution after alpha-beta-depleted transplantation in children. TCRdb reprocessed the PCR reads with MiXCR, giving one entry per CDR3 protein. The repertoire holds roughly 300,000 distinct CDR3 sequences, 11% seen once, with roughly a quarter in the top ten. Sequenced material: peripheral blood, taken 180 days after TCRalphabeta/CD19-depleted stem cell transplant. The receptor source for this set is a male patient between 2 and 10 years old who had a stem cell transplant for chronic granulomatous disease, so the T cells may come from the graft donor. The CDR3 runs from the conserved cysteine through the conserved F or W. A D gene is named only where the DNA matches it firmly. The listing skips clone size in some rows; elsewhere it reads once, few, many or a size class.

TRBJ2-7,TRBV20-1,-,many,TGCAGTGCTAGAGATGTGGAGGGCAACTACGAGCAGTACTTC,CSARDVEGNYEQYF
TRBJ2-1,TRBV7-9,TRBD1,many,TGTGCCAGCAGTTCTTTCGACAGGGGCTTTATCAATGAGCAGTTCTTC,CASSSFDRGFINEQFF
TRBJ2-2,TRBV7-2,-,many,TGTGCCAGCAGCTTTGTCCGCATATTCGGGGGGGAGCTGTTTTTT,CASSFVRIFGGELFF
TRBJ2-7,TRBV13,-,many,TGTGCCAGCAGCCCAAAACCTGTAGGTTCCTACGAGCAGTACTTC,CASSPKPVGSYEQYF
TRBJ2-3,TRBV5-1,-,many,TGCGCCAGCAGCGCGGGGTTCACAGATACGCAGTATTTT,CASSAGFTDTQYF
TRBJ2-1,TRBV5-1,-,many,TGCGCCAGCAGCCCTCCGAGCGATGAGCAGTTCTTC,CASSPPSDEQFF
TRBJ2-7,TRBV6-5,TRBD1,many,TGTGCCAGCAGCTACCCGGGACAGGGGACCCACGAGCAGTACTTC,CASSYPGQGTHEQYF
TRBJ2-1,TRBV24-1,-,many,TGTGCCACCAGTGATTTGAGCATAAATGAGCAGTTCTTC,CATSDLSINEQFF
TRBJ2-2,TRBV25-1,-,many,TGTGCCAGCGGGTGGGGTGCCGGGGAGCTGTTTTTT,CASGWGAGELFF
TRBJ2-3,TRBV28,TRBD2,many,TGTGCCAGCAGTCCCCATCGGGGACTAGCGGGAGTAGATACGCAGTATTTT,CASSPHRGLAGVDTQYF
TRBJ2-7,TRBV12-3/TRBV12-4,TRBD1,few,TGTGCCAGCAGCCGCCCCGGGACAGGGGGAAAAGGCGAGCAGTACTTC,CASSRPGTGGKGEQYF
TRBJ2-2,TRBV20-1,TRBD2,many,TGCAGTGCTAGACCTAGCGGGGGAATGGTCGGGGAGCTGTTTTTT,CSARPSGGMVGELFF
TRBJ2-7,TRBV2,-,many,TGTGCCAGCGCTGAAGAGTTCTCCTACGAGCAGTACTTC,CASAEEFSYEQYF
TRBJ2-7,TRBV5-1,TRBD2,many,TGCGCCAGCAGCTGGGGACTAGCGGGAACCTACGAGCAGTACTTC,CASSWGLAGTYEQYF
TRBJ1-4,TRBV15,TRBD1,many,TGTGCCACCAGCAGAGACCCTCCGGGACAGGGTAATGAAAAACTGTTTTTT,CATSRDPPGQGNEKLFF
TRBJ2-1,TRBV4-2,TRBD1,many,TGTGCCAGCAGCCAAGGGGACAGCTACAATGAGCAGTTCTTC,CASSQGDSYNEQFF
TRBJ1-1,TRBV28,-,many,TGTGCCAGCAGTTTACCCACCAGGGGGAACACTGAAGCTTTCTTT,CASSLPTRGNTEAFF
TRBJ2-5,TRBV6-5,-,many,TGTGCCAGCAGTTACTCGTCCGTCCCCCAAGAGACCCAGTACTTC,CASSYSSVPQETQYF
TRBJ2-1,TRBV7-2,TRBD2,-,TGTGCCAGCAGCTTGACTAGCGGGGGGTCCCCCTACAATGAGCAGTTCTTC,CASSLTSGGSPYNEQFF
TRBJ2-5,TRBV20-1,-,many,TGCAGTGCGGGGGGACAGTGGGAAGAGACCCAGTACTTC,CSAGGQWEETQYF
TRBJ2-5,TRBV20-1,TRBD2,many,TGCAGTGCTAGAGGTCTAGCGGAAACCCAAGAGACCCAGTACTTC,CSARGLAETQETQYF
TRBJ2-1,TRBV4-2,-,many,TGTGCCAGCAGCCAAGGAAAAAAAAGGGAGCAGTTCTTC,CASSQGKKREQFF
TRBJ2-6,TRBV10-2,-,many,TGCGCCAGCAGTGAGCAGGGGCTTGGGGCCAACGTCCTGACTTTC,CASSEQGLGANVLTF
TRBJ2-6,TRBV15,-,many,TGTGCCACCAGCAGACCGGCGGCGTTCGGGACACACCCGGGGGCCAACGTCCTGACTTTC,CATSRPAAFGTHPGANVLTF
TRBJ2-3,TRBV4-3,TRBD2,many,TGCGCCAGCAGCCAAGATTCGCGGGGGGGGATAGATACGCAGTATTTT,CASSQDSRGGIDTQYF
TRBJ1-5,TRBV12-3/TRBV12-4,TRBD1,-,TGTGCCTGCTCCTCCCCCCAACTGAGGGACAGGGACAATCAGCCCCAGCATTTT,CACSSPQLRDRDNQPQHF
TRBJ1-5,TRBV7-6,-,many,TGTGCCAGCAGCCTGACGACAGTGGAAGGGCCCCAGCATTTT,CASSLTTVEGPQHF
TRBJ2-1,TRBV5-1,-,few,TGCGCCAGCAGCTTGGAATGGAGCTCCTACAATGAGCCGTTCTTC,CASSLEWSSYNEPFF
TRBJ1-1,TRBV7-9,-,many,TGTGCCAGCAGCTTAGCGACTCCGAACACTGAAGCTTTCTTT,CASSLATPNTEAFF
TRBJ2-1,TRBV19,TRBD2,many,TGTGCCAGTAGTAGACTAGCGGGAGTGACCCACAATGAGCAGTTCTTC,CASSRLAGVTHNEQFF
TRBJ2-2,TRBV11-2,-,-,TGTGCCAGCAGCCTTCAAAGGAACACCGGGGAGCTGTTTTTT,CASSLQRNTGELFF
TRBJ2-7,TRBV29-1,-,many,TGCAGCGTTCCAGGAGCCTACGAGCAGTACTTC,CSVPGAYEQYF
TRBJ2-1,TRBV5-1,TRBD2,many,TGCGCCAGCAGCTTCGTACTAGCGGGGGGGGAGCAGTTCTTC,CASSFVLAGGEQFF
TRBJ2-7,TRBV27,-,many,TGTGCCAGCAGTTGGGGTGTCTCCTACGAGCAGTACTTC,CASSWGVSYEQYF
TRBJ2-7,TRBV3-1,TRBD2,many,TGTGCCAGCAGCGAAAAAACTAGCGTTTGGTACGAGCAGTACTTC,CASSEKTSVWYEQYF
TRBJ2-7,TRBV6-5,TRBD2,many,TGTGCCAGCAGTTACCCGGCTAGCGGGAGATGGGAGCAGTACTTC,CASSYPASGRWEQYF
TRBJ2-1,TRBV4-2,-,many,TGTGCCAGCACCGATGCCGGGGGTAGCTCCTACAATGAGCAGTTCTTC,CASTDAGGSSYNEQFF
TRBJ2-3,TRBV10-3,-,many,TGTGCCATCAGTGACCCAGGGGTTAGCACAGATACGCAGTATTTT,CAISDPGVSTDTQYF
TRBJ1-1,TRBV9,-,many,TGTGCCAGCAGCGTAGCTCTTGGGGGTGGGACTGAAGCTTTCTTT,CASSVALGGGTEAFF
TRBJ2-7,TRBV28,TRBD2,many,TGTGCCAGCAGCCTCGGGGGTAGCGGGAACGAGCAGTACTTC,CASSLGGSGNEQYF
TRBJ1-2,TRBV5-5,-,many,TGTGCCAGCCAAACCGGGGGTATATATGGCTACACCTTC,CASQTGGIYGYTF